The 20 T cell receptor beta chains below were found in one sample sequenced in a study of blood T cell repertoires in COVID-19. Sequenced by immunoSEQ multiplex PCR; TCRdb stores in-frame clones only, minus some. The sample consists of 140,000 or so clones, 84% of them appearing once. Sequencing was carried out using peripheral blood. These TCRs come from a man in his fifties or sixties with active or convalescent COVID-19.

This sequence joins TRBV11-2 and TRBJ2-3; D might be TRBD1 (5 bases). CDR3 size: 15 residues. The V gene lost 2 bases and the J gene lost 4 bases, with 13 bases spanning the gap. Germline-derived CDR1 and CDR2 are SGHAT and FQNNGV. Written as DNA, the CDR3 is TGTGCCAGCAGCTTATGGGGCAGCGCGCCAGATACGCAGTATTTT. Residues: CASSLWGSAPDTQYF.

The sample holds a few counts of this clone. The chain is built from TRBV19 and TRBJ2-1; possibly TRBD1 for D (6 bases). This CDR3 has 13 amino acids. CDR1 LNHDA and CDR2 SQIVND come from the germline V gene (reference sequence). Trimming took off 4 bases at V and 13 bases at J, with 17 bases between the two ends. CDR3 amino acids: CASSTRSDSIQFF. Written as DNA, the CDR3 is TGTGCCAGTAGTACGAGATCGGACAGCATACAGTTCTTC.

The V gene is TRBV4-3, the J gene TRBJ1-6, with TRBD1 identical over 7 bases. The junction had 4 bases not matched to a gene; V was cut back by 0 bases and J by 8 bases. CDR3 size: 15 residues. Germline assignment: CDR1 LGHNA and CDR2 YSLEER. The CDR3 coding sequence is TGCGCCAGCAGCCAAGATCGCCAGGGGGATTCACCCCTCCACTTT. Encoded protein: CASSQDRQGDSPLHF.

V gene TRBV5-1 combines with J gene TRBJ2-3; tentative D call: TRBD2 (7 bases). With 5 bases removed from V and 3 bases from J, the gap between germline ends came to 10 bases. The germline gives CDR1 SGHRS, CDR2 YFSETQ. CDR3 length: 13 residues. CDR3 protein: CASRRGPTDTQYF. The CDR3 nucleotides read TGCGCCAGCAGGCGGGGGCCAACAGATACGCAGTATTTT.

The rearrangement uses TRBV2 and TRBJ2-5, with TRBD2 as a possible D gene (5 bases). Germline V gene lookup returns CDR1 SNHLY and CDR2 FYNNEI. The V gene lost 6 bases and the J gene lost 7 bases, with 15 bases spanning the gap. The CDR3 consists of 13 residues. This CDR3 reads CASRSGLAGTQYF. CDR3 coding DNA: TGTGCCAGCAGGAGTGGTTTGGCGGGGACCCAGTACTTC.

The CDR3 nucleotides are TGTGCCAGCAGCCCGGTGGGGGGATCCTACGAGCAGTACTTC. Residues: CASSPVGGSYEQYF. The chain employs TRBV5-6 and TRBJ2-7; the D gene is possibly TRBD2 (6 bases). Looked up from germline, CDR1 is SGHDT and CDR2 is YYEEEE. Between the trimmed V and J ends, which lost 4 bases and 1 base, there was a span of 12 bases. CDR3 length: 14 amino acids.

This chain joins TRBV18 and TRBJ1-5; D might be TRBD1 (6 bases). The CDR3 is 16 residues long. V was clipped by 5 bases and J by 2 bases, with 16 bases between them. Germline V gene data show CDR1 as KGHSH and CDR2 as LQKENI. The CDR3 loop is CASSSDEPGGNQPQHF. The CDR3, as DNA: TGTGCCAGCTCATCAGACGAGCCAGGGGGCAATCAGCCCCAGCATTTT.

The CDR3 spells CASRVTAYNSPLHF. CDR3 coding DNA: TGTGCCAGCAGAGTGACAGCTTATAATTCACCCCTCCACTTT. The chain employs TRBV27 and TRBJ1-6; maybe TRBD1 (5 bases). V lost 6 bases and J lost 4, with 10 bases in between. This CDR3 region has 14 residues. Germline CDR1 MNHEY, CDR2 SMNVEV (reference sequence).

This clone was seen just once. The chain couples TRBV7-9 to TRBJ1-5; 10 bases agree with TRBD1. V lost 5 bases and J lost 6; bases outside the gene matches: 10. The V gene's germline CDR1 is SEHNR and CDR2 FQNEAQ (reference sequence). The CDR3 contains 16 residues. The CDR3 sequence is CASSPTGQGSTQPQHF. CDR3 bases: TGTGCCAGCAGCCCAACGGGACAGGGGTCTACTCAGCCCCAGCATTTT. Full variable domain (remainder filled in from reference TRBV7-9 and TRBJ1-5): DTGVSQNPRHKITKRGQNVTFRCDPISEHNRLYWYRQTLGQGPEFLTYFQNEAQLEKSRLLSDRFSAERPKGSFSTLEIQRTEQGDSAMYLCASSPTGQGSTQPQHFGDGTRLSIL.

This chain uses TRBV11-3 with TRBJ1-3; perhaps TRBD1 as D (5 bases). Trimming left V 5 bases short and J 4 bases short, with 15 bases between. The CDR3 has 15 amino acids. Per germline, CDR1 SGHNT and CDR2 YENEEA. CDR3 amino acids: CASSPRRDGGNTIYF. The CDR3 nucleotides are TGTGCCAGCAGCCCACGGAGGGACGGAGGAAACACCATATATTTT.

V is TRBV20-1 and J is TRBJ2-1; D is possibly TRBD2 (6 bases). CDR3 length: 14 residues. CDR1 is DFQATT, CDR2 SNEGSKA, per germline (reference sequence). V was trimmed by 3 bases and J by 4 bases, leaving 13 bases between them. The CDR3 reads CSASIADLYNEQFF. The CDR3 DNA follows: TGCAGTGCTAGTATAGCGGATCTTTACAATGAGCAGTTCTTC.

The chain has TRBV7-9 and TRBJ2-3; TRBD1 aligns across 7 bases. After removal of 5 bases from V and 1 base from J, the junction contained 3 bases not matched to a gene. CDR1 SEHNR and CDR2 FQNEAQ come from the germline V gene (reference sequence). The CDR3 totals 14 residues. CDR3 loop: CASSRGTGTDTQYF. CDR3 sequence (DNA): TGTGCCAGCAGCCGTGGGACAGGCACAGATACGCAGTATTTT. Looking up the rest from reference TRBV7-9 and TRBJ2-3 gives the full variable domain: DTGVSQNPRHKITKRGQNVTFRCDPISEHNRLYWYRQTLGQGPEFLTYFQNEAQLEKSRLLSDRFSAERPKGSFSTLEIQRTEQGDSAMYLCASSRGTGTDTQYFGPGTRLTVL.

The chain recombines TRBV11-3 with TRBJ1-6, with D maybe TRBD1 (5 bases). The V end was cut by 4 bases, the J end by 7 bases, with 11 bases between. Germline V CDR1 and CDR2: SGHNT, YENEEA. The CDR3 has 14 residues. CDR3 amino acids: CASSSTTENSPLHF. Here the CDR3 DNA reads TGTGCCAGCAGCTCAACGACAGAAAATTCACCCCTCCACTTT.

The rearrangement joins TRBV7-8 to TRBJ2-7; D is perhaps TRBD2 (6 bases). The germline V gene has CDR1 SGHVS and CDR2 FQNEAQ. The CDR3 is 15 residues long. The ends were cut back, 2 bases at V and 6 bases at J, with 17 bases in the middle. The CDR3 DNA follows: TGTGCCAGCAGCTTATCGGTTGGGGGGTTCGGCGAGCAGTACGTC. Encoded protein: CASSLSVGGFGEQYV.

The genes are TRBV6-2 or TRBV6-3 and TRBJ1-4; 8 nucleotides align to TRBD1. Germline CDR1 MNHEY, CDR2 SVGEGT. V lost 0 bases to trimming and J lost 6 bases; unmatched junction nucleotides: 6. This CDR3 is 16 amino acids long. The CDR3: CASSYSDRAKDEKLFF. As DNA, the CDR3 is TGTGCCAGCAGTTACTCGGACAGGGCAAAGGATGAAAAACTGTTTTTT.

V usage is TRBV2 and J usage is TRBJ1-5; 9 positions agree with TRBD1. The CDR3 totals 15 residues. V shed 5 bases, J shed 1 base, and the junction held 3 bases outside the gene matches. Germline V gene sequence: CDR1 SNHLY, CDR2 FYNNEI. Written as DNA, the CDR3 is TGTGCCAGCAGTTGGGACAGGGCAAGCAATCAGCCCCAGCATTTT. This gives the protein CASSWDRASNQPQHF.

This clone was seen a few times. This chain joins TRBV15 and TRBJ1-5, with 7 nucleotides matching TRBD1. Germline trimming cut 7 bases from V and 0 bases from J; bases unmatched to any gene: 6. CDR1 is LNHNV, CDR2 YYDKDF, per germline (reference sequence). CDR3 size: 15 residues. The DNA of the CDR3 is TGTGCCACCACACCGGGACAGTATAGCAATCAGCCCCAGCATTTT. Translating gives CATTPGQYSNQPQHF.

This chain links TRBV7-8 with TRBJ2-1, with D unresolved. Trimming took 5 bases from V and 8 from J, leaving 7 bases between them. CDR3 length: 11 amino acids. The germline gives CDR1 SGHVS, CDR2 FQNEAQ. Written as DNA, the CDR3 is TGTGCCAGCAGCCCCAAATATGAGCAGTTCTTC. This translates into CASSPKYEQFF.

The chain links TRBV5-1 to TRBJ2-7; 9 positions match TRBD2. The CDR3 extends over 15 amino acids. Trimming took 1 base from V and 3 from J; bases not matched to a gene: 5. Per germline, CDR1 SGHRS and CDR2 YFSETQ. CDR3 sequence (DNA): TGCGCCAGCAGCTTGTGGCCTAGCGGGAACTACGAGCAGTACGTC. Amino acids: CASSLWPSGNYEQYV.

V usage is TRBV28 and J usage is TRBJ1-4; D is unclear. The CDR3 is made up of 12 amino acids. The V end lost 5 bases, the J end lost 8 bases, and 9 bases lay between the germline ends. The germline V gene has CDR1 MDHEN and CDR2 SYDVKM. The CDR3 protein is CASSPRLEKLFF. CDR3 coding DNA: TGTGCCAGCAGTCCACGACTCGAAAAACTGTTTTTT.